What follows describes a single T cell receptor beta chain. Its antigen is undetermined. This sample is part of a study of a mutant IDH1 vaccine in newly diagnosed glioma. Overall study context: Either 4-6 weeks after radiotherapy alone or alongside temozolomide, vaccination was begun. Visit V12 happened at week 35; visit V13 happened at week 47.

Profiled with immunoSEQ multiplex PCR; TCRdb holds only in-frame clones, not every one. The sample consists of some 34,000 clones, around 90% of them appearing once. CDR1 is MGHRA, CDR2 YSYEKL, per germline. The CDR3 is 17 residues long. Trimming took 0 bases from V and 4 from J, leaving 16 bases between them. Sample time point: week 47, end of study. Every vaccination contained 300 ug of the mutant IDH1 20-mer peptide and was paired with topical imiquimod. At weeks 1, 3, 5, 7, 11, 15, 19 and 23, patients received a vaccination, eight in all. Donors had new IDH1-mutant astrocytomas of WHO grade 3 or 4 (ATRX-lost).

The receptor's source is a woman aged 40 to 49 with glioma. The sequencing here drew on PBMCs, taken from a glioma patient whose treatment included an IDH1 peptide vaccine. The chain recombines TRBV4-1 with TRBJ2-1; a possible D gene is TRBD1 (6 bases). CDR3 DNA: TGCGCCAGCAGCCAAGAGAACACCGGGACACCATACAATGAGCAGTTCTTC. This codes for CASSQENTGTPYNEQFF.